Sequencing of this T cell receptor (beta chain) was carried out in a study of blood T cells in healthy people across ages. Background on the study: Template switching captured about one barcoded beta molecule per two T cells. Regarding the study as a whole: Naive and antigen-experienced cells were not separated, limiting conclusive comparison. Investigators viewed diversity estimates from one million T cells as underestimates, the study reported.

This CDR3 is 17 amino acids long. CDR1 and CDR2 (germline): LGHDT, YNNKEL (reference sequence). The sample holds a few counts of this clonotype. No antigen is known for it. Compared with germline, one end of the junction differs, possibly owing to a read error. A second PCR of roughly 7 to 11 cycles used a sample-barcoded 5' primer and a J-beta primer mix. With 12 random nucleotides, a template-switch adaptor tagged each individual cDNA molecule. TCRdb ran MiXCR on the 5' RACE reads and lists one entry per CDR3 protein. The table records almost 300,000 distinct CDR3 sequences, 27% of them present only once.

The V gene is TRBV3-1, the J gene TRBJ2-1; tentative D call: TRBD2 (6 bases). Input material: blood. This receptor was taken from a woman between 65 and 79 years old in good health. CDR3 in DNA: TGTGCCAGCAGCCAATTCTTGGGGGGATCTGAGTACAATGTGCAGTTCTTC. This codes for CASSQFLGGSEYNVQFF.